This T cell receptor (beta chain) was sequenced during a study of cytomegalovirus exposure and HLA in healthy donors. Overall study results and limits: The classifier, whose performance was assessed in both the original and validation cohorts, reportedly diagnosed cytomegalovirus status with high specificity and sensitivity.

This CDR3 spans 17 amino acids. Germline lookup yields CDR1 SNHLY and CDR2 FYNNEI. The V and J ends lost 2 bases and 0 bases respectively, with 14 bases between them. As regards this clone: The antigen is not known.

PCR involved 60 Vbeta and 13 Jbeta primers. The repertoire was sequenced with immunoSEQ multiplex PCR; TCRdb's copy has only in-frame clones and lacks some. The table records 90,000 or so clones, just under 80% of them present only once. Sequencing was performed on PBMCs. The V gene is TRBV2, the J gene TRBJ2-1; maybe TRBD2 (6 bases). The TCR originated in a woman in her forties in good health and CMV-seronegative. The CDR3 nucleotides read TGTGCCAGCAGTGAACTAGGTAGCGGATACTCCTACAATGAGCAGTTCTTC. Encoded protein: CASSELGSGYSYNEQFF.